This passage covers 29 T cell receptor beta chains from one sample sequenced in a study of technical replicates of blood from a few donors. Assay: immunoSEQ multiplex PCR; the TCRdb copy retains only in-frame clones and omits some. Of tens of thousands of clones detected, nearly 97% appear once; the ten largest clones hold roughly 0.36%. Material for sequencing was T cells isolated from PBMCs. The receptors derive from a human donor in good health.

Note on this clone: Different DNA sequences within this sample yield the same CDR3. The genes are TRBV2 and TRBJ1-1; unclear D gene. Trimming took 3 bases from V and 0 from J, leaving 5 bases between them. This CDR3 has 13 amino acids. The germline V gene encodes CDR1 SNHLY and CDR2 FYNNEI. The CDR3 protein is CASSERMNTEAFF. Here the CDR3 DNA reads TGTGCCAGCAGTGAGCGAATGAACACTGAAGCTTTCTTT.

This clone has a single count. This chain connects TRBV7-2 to TRBJ1-1; a weak D match, TRBD1 (5 bases). This CDR3 region has 14 residues. Trimming removed 4 bases at V and 0 bases at J, with 9 bases between. Germline CDR1 is SGHTA and CDR2 is FQGNSA. CDR3 region: CASSYPGLNTEAFF. As DNA, the CDR3 is TGTGCCAGCAGCTATCCAGGGCTGAACACTGAAGCTTTCTTT.

V and J are TRBV5-4 and TRBJ2-1, with 8 positions matching TRBD2. Germline loops: CDR1 SGHNT, CDR2 YYREEE (reference sequence). The length of the CDR3 is 15 residues. V shed 4 bases and J 1 base; nucleotides not matched to a gene: 4. CDR3 sequence: CASSPLAVSYNEQFF. DNA for the CDR3: TGTGCCAGCAGCCCACTAGCGGTATCCTACAATGAGCAGTTCTTC.

This clone came up a few times. The V and J genes are TRBV4-2 and TRBJ2-2, with TRBD2 matching 10 bases. V shed 2 bases, J shed 3 bases, and the junction held 0 bases outside the gene matches. Germline-derived CDR1 and CDR2 are LGHNA and YNFKEQ. The CDR3 extends over 15 amino acids. CDR3 DNA: TGTGCCAGCAGCCAACTAGCGGGAGACACCGGGGAGCTGTTTTTT. Amino acid sequence: CASSQLAGDTGELFF.

The rearrangement uses TRBV13 and TRBJ2-5; the D is unclear. The CDR3 loop spans 14 amino acids. The germline CDR1 and CDR2 sequences are PRHDT and FYEKMQ (reference sequence). Trimming removed 0 bases at V and 4 bases at J, with 9 bases between. The CDR3 DNA sequence: TGTGCCAGCAGCTTAGGTTCCAGATTAGAGACCCAGTACTTC. It encodes CASSLGSRLETQYF. The full variable domain, rest sourced from reference TRBV13 and TRBJ2-5, is AAGVIQSPRHLIKEKRETATLKCYPIPRHDTVYWYQQGPGQDPQFLISFYEKMQSDKGSIPDRFSAQQFSDYHSELNMSSLELGDSALYFCASSLGSRLETQYFGPGTRLLVL.

The chain combines TRBV5-1 with TRBJ1-2; D is undetermined. CDR1 and CDR2 (germline): SGHRS, YFSETQ. The CDR3 runs to 14 residues. V was pared by 4 bases and J by 2 bases, with 12 bases between. The CDR3 DNA is TGCGCCAGCAGCCCGCAGACTGAGAACTATGGCTACACCTTC. Residues: CASSPQTENYGYTF.

Here the CDR3 reads CATSRGLAGGQEQYF. CDR3 nucleotides: TGTGCCACCAGCAGAGGGCTAGCGGGAGGTCAAGAGCAGTACTTC. This chain links TRBV15 with TRBJ2-7, with 11 bases that match TRBD2. Germline trimming cut 1 base from V and 7 bases from J; bases unmatched to any gene: 6. The CDR3 covers 15 residues. Per germline, CDR1 LNHNV and CDR2 YYDKDF (reference sequence).

The chain uses TRBV5-4 and TRBJ2-3, with 9 bases identical to TRBD1. The CDR3 has 14 amino acids. Germline loops: CDR1 SGHNT, CDR2 YYREEE (reference sequence). Unmatched junction bases numbered 4, after V lost 4 bases and J lost 4 bases. CDR3 nucleotide sequence: TGTGCCAGCAGCAGGACAGGGGACGCAGATACGCAGTATTTT. Amino acid sequence: CASSRTGDADTQYF.

This CDR3 reads CATSRGTGTYEQYF. The CDR3 DNA is TGTGCCACCAGCAGAGGTACAGGGACCTACGAGCAGTACTTC. The chain employs TRBV15 and TRBJ2-7; maybe TRBD1 (6 bases). Germline V CDR1 and CDR2: LNHNV, YYDKDF (reference sequence). V lost 1 base and J lost 2, with 9 bases in between. CDR3 length: 14 residues.

J is TRBJ1-2 and V is TRBV6-1; D ambiguous. The CDR3 has 14 amino acids. Trimming removed 1 base at V and 5 bases at J, with 11 bases between. Germline CDR1 and CDR2: MNHNS and SASEGT. This CDR3 reads CASSEGLGWYGYTF. CDR3 sequence (DNA): TGTGCCAGCAGTGAAGGACTGGGTTGGTATGGCTACACCTTC.

The chain is built from TRBV27 and TRBJ1-5; no reliable D call. The length of the CDR3 is 14 residues. Trimming removed 2 bases from V and 8 bases from J, with 13 bases in between. The germline V gene has CDR1 MNHEY and CDR2 SMNVEV (reference sequence). DNA for the CDR3: TGTGCCAGCAGTTTAAATGAGGATTTGGAGCCCCAGCATTTT. Amino acid sequence: CASSLNEDLEPQHF.

To note about this clone: Other DNA sequences of this sample code for an identical CDR3. The rearrangement joins TRBV2 to TRBJ2-3; 11 nucleotides line up with TRBD2. CDR1 and CDR2 (germline): SNHLY, FYNNEI. The CDR3 is 15 amino acids. V lost 5 bases to trimming and J lost 1 base; unmatched junction nucleotides: 2. CDR3 loop: CASSKLAGGTDTQYF. CDR3 nucleotides: TGTGCCAGCAGTAAACTAGCGGGAGGCACAGATACGCAGTATTTT.

The V and J genes are TRBV9 and TRBJ1-2; 10 bases are a match to TRBD1. The CDR3 loop spans 15 amino acids. CDR1 and CDR2 (germline): SGDLS, YYNGEE. V lost 4 bases to trimming and J lost 6 bases; unmatched junction nucleotides: 9. The CDR3 sequence: CASSMPTGGEDGYTF. In DNA, the CDR3 is TGTGCCAGCAGCATGCCGACAGGGGGCGAGGATGGCTACACCTTC.

The chain uses TRBV7-6 and TRBJ1-2, with 8 bases lining up with TRBD1. The length of the CDR3 is 13 residues. Per germline, CDR1 SGHVS and CDR2 FNYEAQ. After removal of 3 bases from V and 8 bases from J, the junction contained 5 bases not matched to a gene. CDR3 protein: CASSLVTGEGYTF. For the CDR3, the DNA is TGTGCCAGCAGCTTGGTGACAGGGGAAGGCTACACCTTC.

The rearrangement links TRBV5-4 to TRBJ2-7; TRBD2 agrees at 11 bases. Trimming removed 4 bases from V and 5 bases from J; junction bases left unmatched: 14. CDR3 length: 17 residues. Germline loops: CDR1 SGHNT, CDR2 YYREEE (reference sequence). CDR3 loop: CASSLTSGSIFGHEQYF. The CDR3, as DNA: TGTGCCAGCAGCCTAACTAGCGGGAGTATCTTCGGGCACGAGCAGTACTTC.

The chain recombines TRBV4-2 with TRBJ2-1, with D possibly TRBD1 on 6 matching bases. V was cut by 5 bases and J by 4 bases, with 12 bases left in between. Germline lookup yields CDR1 LGHNA and CDR2 YNFKEQ. The CDR3 is made up of 14 amino acids. In DNA form, the CDR3 reads TGTGCCAGCAGCTCTCGTGGACAGTACAATGAGCAGTTCTTC. It specifies CASSSRGQYNEQFF.

The rearrangement uses TRBV29-1 and TRBJ2-2; D is unresolved. The CDR3 sequence is 14 residues long. CDR1 and CDR2 from the germline V gene are SQVTM and ANQGSEA. V was clipped by 5 bases and J by 5 bases, with 15 bases between them. The CDR3 DNA reads as TGCAGCGTTATAACGAATCTAATAACCGGGGAGCTGTTTTTT. Its protein is CSVITNLITGELFF.

This chain uses TRBV4-3 with TRBJ1-4; D is perhaps TRBD1 (5 bases). This CDR3 is built from 14 residues. Germline V lookup: CDR1 LGHNA, CDR2 YSLEER. Between the trimmed V and J ends, which lost 2 bases and 4 bases, there was a span of 8 bases. CDR3 protein: CASSQQGNNEKLFF. DNA for the CDR3: TGCGCCAGCAGCCAACAGGGTAATAATGAAAAACTGTTTTTT.

CDR3 loop: CASSLGIGGDYGYTF. In DNA, the CDR3 is TGCGCCAGCAGCTTGGGTATAGGGGGAGACTATGGCTACACCTTC. This chain joins TRBV5-1 and TRBJ1-2; possible D gene TRBD1, 6 bases. CDR1 and CDR2 from the germline V gene are SGHRS and YFSETQ. The CDR3 extends over 15 amino acids. The V and J ends lost 0 bases and 3 bases respectively, with 12 bases between them.

The chain recombines TRBV2 with TRBJ2-3; D remains ambiguous. Germline V CDR1 and CDR2: SNHLY, FYNNEI. V lost 7 bases and J lost 0, with 14 bases in between. This CDR3 is 15 amino acids long. The CDR3 nucleotides read TGTGCCAGCACCTTAGCTGACCTTAGCACAGATACGCAGTATTTT. Protein product: CASTLADLSTDTQYF.

The chain employs TRBV5-1 and TRBJ2-2; D possibly corresponds to TRBD1 (6 bases). The germline V gene has CDR1 SGHRS and CDR2 YFSETQ. There are 15 residues in the CDR3. Deletions cut 1 base from V and 1 base from J, with 8 bases between. The CDR3 spells CASSLSQGNTGELFF. The DNA of the CDR3 is TGCGCCAGCAGCTTGTCACAGGGGAACACCGGGGAGCTGTTTTTT.

This rearrangement joins TRBV11-3 to TRBJ2-1; TRBD2 matches 10 bases. Germline-derived CDR1 and CDR2 are SGHNT and YENEEA. This CDR3 has 15 residues. J gave up 4 bases and V 1 base, and 1 base lay outside the gene matches. The CDR3 DNA reads as TGTGCCAGCAGCTTAGGGACTAGCGGTTACAATGAGCAGTTCTTC. Translating gives CASSLGTSGYNEQFF.

V gene TRBV13 combines with J gene TRBJ2-2; 8 bases agree with TRBD1. The CDR3 totals 16 residues. Germline-derived CDR1 and CDR2 are PRHDT and FYEKMQ (reference sequence). V gave up 5 bases and J gave up 5 bases; unmatched junction bases: 10. CDR3 nucleotide sequence: TGTGCCAGCAGCGCCTGGGGCAGGGGGCTAACCGGGGAGCTGTTTTTT. Amino acid sequence: CASSAWGRGLTGELFF.

The chain has TRBV21-1 and TRBJ2-5; TRBD1, the D gene given by the table, was not confirmed from the DNA. TRBV21-1 is labeled a pseudogene. The length of the CDR3 is 14 residues. CDR3 sequence reads: CASSRARLTETQYF. The DNA of the CDR3 is TGTGCCAGCAGCAGGGCCAGGTTGACAGAGACCCAGTACTTC.

This chain joins TRBV6-1 and TRBJ1-2; 7 positions match TRBD1. There are 12 residues in the CDR3. In germline, CDR1 is MNHNS, CDR2 SASEGT. The ends lost 6 bases at V and 7 bases at J; junction bases unmatched: 5. CDR3 residues: CASRYRGSGYTF. In DNA, the CDR3 is TGTGCCAGCAGGTACAGGGGTAGTGGCTACACCTTC.

The chain has TRBV7-9 and TRBJ2-5; D might be TRBD1 (6 bases). The CDR3 contains 16 residues. Per the germline V gene, CDR1 is SEHNR and CDR2 is FQNEAQ (reference sequence). Trimming removed 5 bases from V and 4 bases from J, with 20 bases in between. CDR3 DNA: TGTGCCAGCAGCATCTCTAACAGGGTAGAGGGAGAGACCCAGTACTTC. Its protein product is CASSISNRVEGETQYF. Using reference TRBV7-9 and TRBJ2-5 for the parts outside the CDR3, the full variable domain is DTGVSQNPRHKITKRGQNVTFRCDPISEHNRLYWYRQTLGQGPEFLTYFQNEAQLEKSRLLSDRFSAERPKGSFSTLEIQRTEQGDSAMYLCASSISNRVEGETQYFGPGTRLLVL.

V and J are TRBV7-8 and TRBJ1-1; D remains ambiguous. There are 13 residues in the CDR3. V was trimmed by 5 bases and J by 3 bases, leaving 10 bases between them. Germline V CDR1 and CDR2: SGHVS, FQNEAQ. CDR3 coding DNA: TGTGCCAGCAGCCGGAGGAGGGACACTGAAGCTTTCTTT. Translation gives CASSRRRDTEAFF.

This chain uses TRBV6-1 with TRBJ1-4; 7 nucleotides line up with TRBD1. CDR3 length: 13 amino acids. Germline lookup yields CDR1 MNHNS and CDR2 SASEGT. The J segment lost 8 bases and the V segment lost 8 bases, leaving 8 bases of the junction unmatched. DNA of the CDR3: TGTGCCAGCGTGAGGGGGCTCGGGGAAAAACTGTTTTTT. This encodes CASVRGLGEKLFF.

V is TRBV5-1 and J is TRBJ2-7; a weak D match, TRBD2 (5 bases). The germline gives CDR1 SGHRS, CDR2 YFSETQ. V was cut by 4 bases and J by 0 bases, with 17 bases left in between. CDR3 size: 16 residues. The CDR3 DNA reads as TGCGCCAGCAGCCGATACAGCGGCGAAAGCTCCTACGAGCAGTACTTC. It specifies CASSRYSGESSYEQYF.